This TCR beta chain comes out of a study of T-cell reconstitution after alpha-beta-depleted transplantation in children. Preparation of the TCRbeta library involved a method that used unique molecular identifiers. Each CDR3 protein gets one entry after TCRdb re-called the PCR reads with MiXCR. Counted here are 600,000 to 700,000 distinct CDR3 sequences, roughly 15% occurring once; the ten biggest clones make up around 0.96%. V dropped 5 bases and J dropped 5; count of bases not matched to a gene: 7. Germline loops: CDR1 DFQATT, CDR2 SNEGSKA (reference sequence). This CDR3 contains 14 residues. This clonotype has ten or more counts.

The source was PBMCs from the stem cell graft donor, collected from the stem cell graft. The chain uses TRBV20-1 and TRBJ2-3; 10 bases map to TRBD2. The receptor comes from a human donor who donated a stem cell graft to a child with acute myeloid leukemia. The CDR3 DNA follows: TGCAGTGCTTCAAGCGGGGGGGCCGAAGATACGCAGTATTTT. Its translation is CSASSGGAEDTQYF.